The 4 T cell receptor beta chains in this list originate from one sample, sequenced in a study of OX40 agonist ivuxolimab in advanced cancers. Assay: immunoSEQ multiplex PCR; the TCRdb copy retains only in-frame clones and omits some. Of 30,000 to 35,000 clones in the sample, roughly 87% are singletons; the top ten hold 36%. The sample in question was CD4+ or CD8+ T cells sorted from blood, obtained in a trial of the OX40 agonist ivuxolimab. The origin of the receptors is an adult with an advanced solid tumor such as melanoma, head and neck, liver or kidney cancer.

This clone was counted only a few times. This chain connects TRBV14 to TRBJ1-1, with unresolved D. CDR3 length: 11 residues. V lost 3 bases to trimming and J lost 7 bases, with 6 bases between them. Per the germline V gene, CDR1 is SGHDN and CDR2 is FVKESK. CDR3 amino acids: CASSQGVEAFF. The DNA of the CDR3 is TGTGCCAGCAGCCAGGGAGTTGAAGCTTTCTTT.

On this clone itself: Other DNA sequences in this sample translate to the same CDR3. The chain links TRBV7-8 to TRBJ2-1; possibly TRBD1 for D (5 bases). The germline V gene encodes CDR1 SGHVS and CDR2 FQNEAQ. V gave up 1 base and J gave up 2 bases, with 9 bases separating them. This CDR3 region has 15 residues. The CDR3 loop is CASSLVGVAYNEQFF. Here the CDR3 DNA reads TGTGCCAGCAGCTTAGTAGGGGTCGCCTACAATGAGCAGTTCTTC.

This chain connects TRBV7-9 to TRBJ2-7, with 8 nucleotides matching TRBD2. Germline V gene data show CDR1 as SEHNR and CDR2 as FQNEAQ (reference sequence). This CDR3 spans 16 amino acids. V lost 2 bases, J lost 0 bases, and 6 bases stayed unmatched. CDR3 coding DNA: TGTGCCAGCAGCTTATCGGGGGGGTTCAGCTCCTACGAGCAGTACTTC. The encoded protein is CASSLSGGFSSYEQYF.

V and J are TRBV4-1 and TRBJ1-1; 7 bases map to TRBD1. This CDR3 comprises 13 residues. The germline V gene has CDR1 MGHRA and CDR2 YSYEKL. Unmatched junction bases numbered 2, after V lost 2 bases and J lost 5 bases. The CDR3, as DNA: TGCGCCAGCAGCCAAACAGGGGAAACTGAAGCTTTCTTT. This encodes CASSQTGETEAFF.